A single sample is the source of the 3 T cell receptor beta chains below, sequenced in a study of CD8+ T cells in alopecia areata. Treatment in this sample: oral pan-JAK inhibitor, 5-10 mg twice daily. After isolation, RNA underwent reverse transcription to generate cDNA as the sequencing template. Data came from immunoSEQ multiplex PCR; TCRdb stores just in-frame clones and leaves some out. Among 180,000 or so clones, roughly 50% were seen once, and the ten largest hold 10% to 11%. The sequences come from CD8+ T cells sorted from blood, collected at week 24, from a patient treated with tofacitinib. These receptors all come from a human donor with alopecia areata.

This sequence joins TRBV14 and TRBJ2-3, with D possibly TRBD2 on 6 matching bases. The V gene's germline CDR1 is SGHDN and CDR2 FVKESK. The length of the CDR3 is 14 residues. Trimming removed 7 bases at V and 7 bases at J, with 18 bases between. CDR3 bases: TGTGCCAGCAACCCCGTTGGCGCGGGGCATACGCAGTATTTT. Its protein product is CASNPVGAGHTQYF.

V gene TRBV4-3 combines with J gene TRBJ2-1; 11 positions agree with TRBD2. Germline CDR1 and CDR2: LGHNA and YSLEER. The CDR3 consists of 17 residues. The V gene end was trimmed by 4 bases and the J gene end by 4 bases; junction bases not matched to a gene: 9. The CDR3 reads CASSPSLAGGPYNEQFF. The CDR3 DNA reads as TGCGCCAGCAGCCCAAGCTTAGCGGGGGGGCCTTACAATGAGCAGTTCTTC.

This chain links TRBV5-4 with TRBJ1-1; 9 bases are a match to TRBD1. The junction had 11 bases not matched to a gene; V was cut back by 4 bases and J by 4 bases. CDR1 SGHNT and CDR2 YYREEE come from the germline V gene (reference sequence). This CDR3 is 16 amino acids long. The CDR3 loop reads CASSPPRQGVGTEAFF. Written as DNA, the CDR3 is TGTGCCAGCAGCCCCCCCCGACAGGGGGTGGGCACTGAAGCTTTCTTT.